This T cell receptor (beta chain) was sequenced for a study of Graves' ophthalmopathy and Graves' hyperthyroidism. Study results and limitations: The model's ophthalmopathy progression predictions had approximately 71% sensitivity and just under 75% specificity.

Worth noting for this clonotype: Its cognate antigen is unknown.

As the template, RNA transcripts were used to amplify TCR beta CDR3 regions. An initial RT-PCR round employing HTBI primers preceded a second-round multiplex PCR. TCRdb fed the multiplex PCR reads into MiXCR, producing one record per CDR3 protein. Of hundreds of thousands of distinct CDR3 sequences in the sample, about 20% were seen once. The CDR3 is 14 residues long. Trimming took off 2 bases at V and 5 bases at J, with 13 bases between the two ends. Germline CDR1 is MDHEN and CDR2 is SYDVKM. Absence of ophthalmopathy within 18 months of follow-up defined stable hyperthyroidism. This chain links TRBV28 with TRBJ2-7; D not resolved. This TCR was recovered from a woman in her late teens or twenties with stable Graves' hyperthyroidism. Some clones in this sample may be carry-over from other donors' samples. Sequenced input: peripheral blood. The CDR3 DNA is TGTGCCAGCAGTTTACGATCGGTGGCCCACGAGCAGTACTTC. Translation gives CASSLRSVAHEQYF.